These 32 T cell receptor beta chains share one sample of origin, sequenced in a study of T cell repertoires in cytomegalovirus infection (dated by TCRdb to between 2018 and 2020). Taken with the paper, the label for treatment or condition translates to: in vitro stimulation with specific CMV peptide epitopes to enrich CMV-specific T cells. These receptors are not linked to any known antigen. Instrument used: Illumina HiSeq 1500. TCRdb applied fastp at Q25 and MiXCR to the public reads, then kept only in-frame beta chains. One record per CDR3 amino acid sequence lists the most common genes and DNA. This sample is represented by roughly 87,000 distinct CDR3 sequences; 25% to 30% of them were singletons. The ten largest clones take up over 60% of the sample. Sequenced material: CD8+ T cells from cultured PBMCs, taken from culture after CMV antigen stimulation. The source is a human donor in good health (CMV status not recorded). Some clones in this sample may be carry-over from other donors' samples.

The V and J genes are TRBV20-1 and TRBJ1-5; a possible D gene is TRBD1 (5 bases). V was clipped by 6 bases and J by 1 base, with 16 bases between them. Germline V gene sequence: CDR1 DFQATT, CDR2 SNEGSKA (reference sequence). The CDR3 loop spans 15 amino acids. CDR3 in amino acids: CSAIDSLTSNQPQHF. The DNA of the CDR3 is TGCAGTGCAATTGACAGTTTAACGAGCAATCAGCCCCAGCATTTT.

The table lists this clonotype with a few counts. This chain links TRBV2 with TRBJ2-5, with 8 bases lining up with TRBD1. Germline values: CDR1 SNHLY, CDR2 FYNNEI. There are 15 residues in the CDR3. The J segment lost 0 bases and the V segment lost 6 bases, leaving 6 bases of the junction unmatched. The CDR3 loop is CASRPNRGNQETQYF. In DNA form, the CDR3 reads TGTGCCAGCAGACCTAACAGGGGGAACCAAGAGACCCAGTACTTC.

The chain carries TRBV20-1 and TRBJ2-1; 8 positions match TRBD1. V was pared by 6 bases and J by 7 bases, with 11 bases of the junction left unmatched. CDR1 is DFQATT, CDR2 SNEGSKA, per germline (reference sequence). The CDR3 loop spans 14 amino acids. The CDR3 DNA follows: TGCAGTGCGACCGACAGGGGCCAACGTAATGAGCAGTTCTTC. Amino acids: CSATDRGQRNEQFF.

This clonotype occurred once. The chain links TRBV27 to TRBJ1-6; TRBD1 is a possible D gene (6 bases). The length of the CDR3 is 17 residues. With 7 bases removed from V and 2 bases from J, the gap between germline ends came to 18 bases. CDR1 and CDR2 (germline): MNHEY, SMNVEV (reference sequence). CDR3 sequence (DNA): TGTGCCAGCAAAAAAAGGGGGGTTGAGACCTATAATTCACCCCTCCACTTT. Encoded protein: CASKKRGVETYNSPLHF.

The V and J genes are TRBV11-2 and TRBJ2-7; unclear D gene. The germline V gene has CDR1 SGHAT and CDR2 FQNNGV. There are 12 residues in the CDR3. Trimming pared 1 base from V and 1 base from J, leaving 2 bases between. This chain's CDR3 is CASSLVSYEQYF. CDR3 bases: TGTGCCAGCAGCTTAGTATCCTACGAGCAGTACTTC.

This clonotype was recorded many times. This chain uses TRBV7-9 with TRBJ1-1, with no clear D. V was cut by 4 bases and J by 1 base, with 4 bases left in between. Germline V gene sequence: CDR1 SEHNR, CDR2 FQNEAQ (reference sequence). The CDR3 extends over 12 amino acids. CDR3 protein: CASSSQNTEAFF. The CDR3 bases are TGTGCCAGCAGCTCTCAGAACACTGAAGCTTTCTTT.

This clonotype has only a few counts. The chain carries TRBV5-8 and TRBJ2-3; D gene uncertain. CDR3 length: 14 amino acids. V dropped 6 bases and J dropped 4 bases, with 15 bases sitting between them. Germline lookup yields CDR1 SGHTS and CDR2 YDEGEE. DNA for the CDR3: TGTGCCAGCACCGGAATTCTCGGGTCAGATACGCAGTATTTT. Protein: CASTGILGSDTQYF.

In this sample, this clonotype turned up a few times. The genes are TRBV27 and TRBJ2-3, with D unresolved. This CDR3 contains 13 residues. The ends were cut back, 0 bases at V and 6 bases at J, with 7 bases in the middle. Per germline, CDR1 MNHEY and CDR2 SMNVEV (reference sequence). CDR3 DNA: TGTGCCAGCAGTTTATCAGTGGGGGATACGCAGTATTTT. Its protein is CASSLSVGDTQYF.

This clonotype was picked up a small number of times. The chain links TRBV27 to TRBJ2-7; a weak D match, TRBD2 (6 bases). Germline assignment: CDR1 MNHEY and CDR2 SMNVEV (reference sequence). Trimming pared 5 bases from V and 0 bases from J, leaving 14 bases between. This CDR3 has 15 amino acids. CDR3 protein: CASSGGLLSSYEQYF. The CDR3 bases are TGTGCCAGCAGTGGGGGACTTCTTAGCTCCTACGAGCAGTACTTC.

V is TRBV27 and J is TRBJ1-1; weak D call: TRBD1 (5 bases). Trimming cost V 7 bases and J 5 bases, with 8 bases left between them. Germline values: CDR1 MNHEY, CDR2 SMNVEV (reference sequence). The CDR3 totals 11 residues. The CDR3 nucleotides are TGTGCCAGCACCCGGGGGACTGAAGCTTTCTTT. Residues: CASTRGTEAFF.

This clonotype was seen more than once but under ten times. J is TRBJ2-4 and V is TRBV9; D is perhaps TRBD1 or TRBD2 (6 bases each). The V gene's germline CDR1 is SGDLS and CDR2 YYNGEE. This CDR3 comprises 14 residues. V shed 5 bases and J shed 4 bases, with 13 bases lying between them. The CDR3 DNA follows: TGTGCCAGCAGTGACGGGGGCCCGAAAAACATTCAGTACTTC. Amino acid sequence: CASSDGGPKNIQYF.

The chain joins TRBV7-6 to TRBJ2-1; 9 bases agree with TRBD1. This CDR3 is 17 amino acids long. CDR1 SGHVS and CDR2 FNYEAQ come from the germline V gene. J was trimmed by 9 bases and V by 5 bases; bases with no gene match: 17. The CDR3 bases are TGTGCCAGCAGCGAAGAATCCGGGACAGGGTCACGGGGTGAGCAGTTCTTC. Its protein is CASSEESGTGSRGEQFF.

Notes on this clonotype: This may come from a read error, since a much larger clone is one base off. The chain uses TRBV7-8 and TRBJ1-2; tentatively, D is TRBD1 (5 bases). Germline V CDR1 and CDR2: SGHVS, FQNEAQ. The CDR3 length is 14 residues. The CDR3 region is CTSSLGRGGDGYTF. The CDR3 nucleotides are TGTACCAGCAGCTTAGGTCGGGGGGGGGATGGCTACACCTTC.

This chain links TRBV4-1 with TRBJ2-2; D not certain. This CDR3 spans 12 amino acids. The ends were cut back, 5 bases at V and 6 bases at J, with 7 bases in the middle. The V gene's germline CDR1 is MGHRA and CDR2 YSYEKL. The CDR3 here is CASSSLPGELFF. The CDR3 region has the DNA TGCGCCAGCAGCTCGCTCCCCGGGGAGCTGTTTTTT.

This chain uses TRBV19 with TRBJ1-1; D gene uncertain. CDR1 and CDR2 from the germline V gene are LNHDA and SQIVND (reference sequence). Trimming took 3 bases from V and 1 from J, leaving 15 bases between them. The length of the CDR3 is 16 residues. CDR3 DNA: TGTGCCAGTAGTATGGTACAGAAGGACCCGAACACTGAAGCTTTCTTT. Protein product: CASSMVQKDPNTEAFF.

V is TRBV12-3 or TRBV12-4 and J is TRBJ2-1; TRBD1 matches at 10 bases. The CDR3 has 16 residues. With V trimmed by 3 bases and J by 8 bases, 10 bases remained unmatched. This chain's CDR3 is CASSLRDRGLLDEQFF. The CDR3 coding sequence is TGTGCCAGCAGTTTGCGGGACAGGGGTCTTTTGGATGAGCAGTTCTTC.

The rearrangement links TRBV6-5 to TRBJ2-7, with 7 bases that match TRBD1. This CDR3 has 16 residues. Germline CDR1 and CDR2: MNHEY and SVGAGI. V was pared by 4 bases and J by 4 bases, with 13 bases of the junction left unmatched. The CDR3 DNA sequence: TGTGCCAGCAGTTCCGGGACAGTCAGTGGAGCTTACGAGCAGTACTTC. Residues: CASSSGTVSGAYEQYF.

This clonotype was detected only a few times. The chain combines TRBV20-1 with TRBJ2-1; 10 positions agree with TRBD2. Germline V gives CDR1 DFQATT, CDR2 SNEGSKA (reference sequence). J gave up 16 bases and V 7 bases, and 13 bases lay outside the gene matches. This CDR3 has 12 residues. DNA of the CDR3: TGCAGTGGGACTCACCCCCTAGCGGGGGAATTCTTC. Protein product: CSGTHPLAGEFF.

The gene calls are TRBV6-5 and TRBJ2-1; 7 bases are shared with TRBD1. CDR1 and CDR2 from the germline V gene are MNHEY and SVGAGI. The CDR3 consists of 13 residues. Trimming at V came to 2 bases and at J to 6 bases, leaving 1 base not matched to a gene. The CDR3 reads CASSYRQGNEQFF. CDR3 in DNA: TGTGCCAGCAGTTACAGACAGGGCAATGAGCAGTTCTTC.

The chain carries TRBV7-6 and TRBJ2-7, with D hard to call. This CDR3 has 12 amino acids. Germline V gives CDR1 SGHVS, CDR2 FNYEAQ. V lost 4 bases and J 7 bases, leaving 11 bases between the germline ends. DNA for the CDR3: TGTGCCAGCAGCTCCCACGACATGGAGCAGTACTTC. As protein: CASSSHDMEQYF.

J is TRBJ2-7 and V is TRBV29-1, with D possibly called TRBD1 or TRBD2 (6 bases each). Germline V lookup: CDR1 SQVTM, CDR2 ANQGSEA. With 5 bases removed from V and 3 bases from J, the gap between germline ends came to 14 bases. The CDR3 consists of 13 residues. The CDR3 spells CSVPGGAFYEQYF. The CDR3, as DNA: TGCAGCGTTCCCGGGGGCGCGTTCTACGAGCAGTACTTC.

This clonotype was detected a few times. The chain recombines TRBV24-1 with TRBJ2-3, with TRBD2 as a possible D gene (5 bases). CDR3 size: 13 residues. Trimming cost V 2 bases and J 6 bases, with 8 bases left between them. Germline V gives CDR1 KGHDR, CDR2 SFDVKD. CDR3 region: CATSDWERDTQYF. The CDR3 bases are TGTGCCACCAGTGATTGGGAGCGTGATACGCAGTATTTT.

This clonotype appeared a few times. This may be a read error: a much more frequent sequence differs by one nucleotide. The J gene is TRBJ2-7, the V gene TRBV7-9, with TRBD1 matching 7 bases. Germline-derived CDR1 and CDR2 are SEHNR and FQNEAQ (reference sequence). This CDR3 spans 13 amino acids. The V gene end was trimmed by 3 bases and the J gene end by 2 bases; junction bases not matched to a gene: 1. The DNA for the CDR3 is TGTGCCAGCAGCTTGGGACAGCCCTACGAGCAGTACTTC. It specifies CASSLGQPYEQYF.

This clonotype was recorded a few times. This chain links TRBV7-6 with TRBJ2-2; 7 bases agree with TRBD1. V lost 5 bases, J lost 0 bases, and 9 bases stayed unmatched. The CDR3 covers 17 residues. CDR1 is SGHVS, CDR2 FNYEAQ, per germline. DNA for the CDR3: TGTGCCAGCAGCCGGGCAAAGGGACAGACGAACACCGGGGAGCTGTTTTTT. It encodes CASSRAKGQTNTGELFF.

A few counts support this clonotype. The chain has TRBV6-6 and TRBJ2-7; tentatively, D is TRBD1 (6 bases). V shed 0 bases and J shed 0 bases, with 15 bases lying between them. Germline-derived CDR1 and CDR2 are MNHNY and SVGAGI (reference sequence). There are 17 residues in the CDR3. The CDR3 DNA sequence: TGTGCCAGCAGTTACTCGATAGAGGCAGGGGTCTCCTACGAGCAGTACTTC. Translation: CASSYSIEAGVSYEQYF.

Concerning this clonotype: At one boundary the junction diverges from the germline segment, which might be a read error. The chain couples TRBV19 to TRBJ1-2; D perhaps matches TRBD1 (5 bases). Per the germline V gene, CDR1 is LNHDA and CDR2 is SQIVND (reference sequence). This CDR3 comprises 14 residues. The CDR3 spells CTSSIVPGTDGYTF. In nucleotides, the CDR3 is TGTACCAGTAGTATAGTACCGGGGACGGATGGCTACACCTTC.

This clonotype was observed a few times. CDR3 protein: CASSHTREGSYEQYF. The DNA for the CDR3 is TGTGCCAGCAGCCATACGAGGGAAGGTTCCTACGAGCAGTACTTC. J is TRBJ2-7 and V is TRBV7-4, with a possible D match to TRBD2 (5 bases). Between the trimmed V and J ends, which lost 5 bases and 1 base, there was a span of 15 bases. This CDR3 spans 15 amino acids. Germline values: CDR1 SGHVT, CDR2 SQSDAQ. The whole variable domain, remainder taken from reference TRBV7-4 and TRBJ2-7, is GAGVSQSPRYKVAKRGRDVALRCDSISGHVTLYWYRQTLGQGSEVLTYSQSDAQRDKSGRPSGRFSAERPERSVSTLKIQRTEQGDSAVYLCASSHTREGSYEQYFGPGTRLTVT.

This clonotype was detected a few times. V usage is TRBV11-2 and J usage is TRBJ1-1; D remains unclear. The V and J ends lost 4 bases and 1 base respectively, with 19 bases between them. This CDR3 has 17 amino acids. CDR1 is SGHAT and CDR2 is FQNNGV in the germline V gene. CDR3 residues: CASSSHPARHRNTEAFF. CDR3 DNA: TGTGCCAGCAGCTCCCATCCGGCCCGGCATCGGAACACTGAAGCTTTCTTT.

This clonotype was counted between two and nine times. The chain couples TRBV27 to TRBJ1-6, with no clear D. The germline V and J ends were trimmed by 8 bases and 10 bases, with 9 bases remaining between them. The CDR3 is 11 amino acids. Germline V CDR1 and CDR2: MNHEY, SMNVEV (reference sequence). The CDR3 coding sequence is TGTGCCAGCGGCCCATGGTCACCCCTCCACTTT. It is translated as CASGPWSPLHF.

The chain is built from TRBV20-1 and TRBJ2-7; D is perhaps TRBD1 (5 bases). This CDR3 has 15 amino acids. The germline CDR1 and CDR2 sequences are DFQATT and SNEGSKA (reference sequence). V lost 0 bases and J 2 bases, leaving 14 bases between the germline ends. CDR3 loop: CSARDRSRAAYEQYF. The CDR3 nucleotides read TGCAGTGCTAGAGATCGGTCCAGGGCAGCCTACGAGCAGTACTTC.

The sample holds many counts of this clonotype. The V and J genes are TRBV12-3 or TRBV12-4 and TRBJ1-1, with TRBD1 as a possible D gene (6 bases). The CDR3 is made up of 14 amino acids. V gave up 6 bases and J gave up 0 bases, with 11 bases separating them. The CDR3 reads CASSLGGLNTEAFF. DNA for the CDR3: TGTGCCAGCAGCCTTGGGGGGCTGAACACTGAAGCTTTCTTT.

The chain has TRBV29-1 and TRBJ1-4; tentative D call: TRBD1 (6 bases). The germline V gene encodes CDR1 SQVTM and CDR2 ANQGSEA. Trimming took off 5 bases at V and 4 bases at J, with 11 bases between the two ends. The CDR3 has 13 residues. The CDR3 nucleotides read TGCAGCGTTCGGGGCAGGGGTAATGAAAAACTGTTTTTT. Protein: CSVRGRGNEKLFF.